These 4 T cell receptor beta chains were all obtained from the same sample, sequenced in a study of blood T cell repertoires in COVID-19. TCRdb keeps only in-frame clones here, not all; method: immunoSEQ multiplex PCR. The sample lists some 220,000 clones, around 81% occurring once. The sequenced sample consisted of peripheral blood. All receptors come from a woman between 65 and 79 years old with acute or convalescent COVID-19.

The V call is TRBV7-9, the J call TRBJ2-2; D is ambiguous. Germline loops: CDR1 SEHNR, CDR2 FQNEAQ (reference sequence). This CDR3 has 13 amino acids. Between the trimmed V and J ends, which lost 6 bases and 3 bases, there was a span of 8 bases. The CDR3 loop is CASSQQHTGELFF. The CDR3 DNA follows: TGTGCCAGCAGTCAACAGCACACCGGGGAGCTGTTTTTT. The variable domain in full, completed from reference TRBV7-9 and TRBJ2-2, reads DTGVSQNPRHKITKRGQNVTFRCDPISEHNRLYWYRQTLGQGPEFLTYFQNEAQLEKSRLLSDRFSAERPKGSFSTLEIQRTEQGDSAMYLCASSQQHTGELFFGEGSRLTVL.

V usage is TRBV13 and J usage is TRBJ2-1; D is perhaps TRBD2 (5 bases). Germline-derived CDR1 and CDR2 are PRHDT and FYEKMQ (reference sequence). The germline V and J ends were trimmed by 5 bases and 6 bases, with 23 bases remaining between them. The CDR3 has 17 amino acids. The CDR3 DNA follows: TGTGCCAGCAGCCCGTTAGGTTTAGGACTGCAGAGCAATGAGCAGTTCTTC. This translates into CASSPLGLGLQSNEQFF.

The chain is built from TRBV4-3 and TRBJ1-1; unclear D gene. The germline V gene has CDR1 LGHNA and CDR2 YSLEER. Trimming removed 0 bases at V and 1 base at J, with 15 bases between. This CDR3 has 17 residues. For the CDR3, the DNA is TGCGCCAGCAGCCAAGATTCGGGGAGCAGTTGGAACACTGAAGCTTTCTTT. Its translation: CASSQDSGSSWNTEAFF.

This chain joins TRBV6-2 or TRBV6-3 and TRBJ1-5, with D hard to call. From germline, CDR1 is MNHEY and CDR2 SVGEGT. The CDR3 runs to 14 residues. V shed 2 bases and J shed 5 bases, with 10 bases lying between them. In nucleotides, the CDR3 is TGTGCCAGCAGTTACCTCGGGGTGGATCAGCCCCAGCATTTT. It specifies CASSYLGVDQPQHF.